The clone carrying this T cell receptor (beta chain) came up a few times. Its target is unknown. Trimming left V 4 bases short and J 1 base short, with 8 bases between. The CDR3 is 13 residues long. CDR1 is SGHNT, CDR2 YYREEE, per germline (reference sequence). The method was immunoSEQ multiplex PCR; TCRdb's version includes in-frame clones alone and lacks a portion of them. This table holds about 190,000 clones, around 92% found once. The source of the sample is a study of T cell responses to AZD1222 COVID-19 vaccine. Regarding the study as a whole: No repertoire was sampled before or during the peak T cell response, only after it. Nearly half of spike-specific TCRs reportedly go after variant regions that carry no mutations.

The specimen was peripheral blood, collected on day 0 of AZD1222 vaccination. This TCR derives from an adult in good health. This sequence joins TRBV5-4 and TRBJ2-5, with D hard to call. CDR3 nucleotides: TGTGCCAGCAGCCGAACCCCCCAAGAGACCCAGTACTTC. Translated: CASSRTPQETQYF.